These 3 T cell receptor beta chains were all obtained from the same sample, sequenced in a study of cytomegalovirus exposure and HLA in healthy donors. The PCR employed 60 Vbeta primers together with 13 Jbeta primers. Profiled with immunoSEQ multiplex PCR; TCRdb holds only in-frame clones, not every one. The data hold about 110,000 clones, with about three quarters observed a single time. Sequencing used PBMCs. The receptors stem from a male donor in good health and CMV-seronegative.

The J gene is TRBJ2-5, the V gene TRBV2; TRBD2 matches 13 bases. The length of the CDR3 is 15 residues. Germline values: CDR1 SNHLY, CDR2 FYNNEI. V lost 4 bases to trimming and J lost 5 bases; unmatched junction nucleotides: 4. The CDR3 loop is CASSGTSGREETQYF. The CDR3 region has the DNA TGTGCCAGCAGTGGGACTAGCGGGAGAGAGGAGACCCAGTACTTC.

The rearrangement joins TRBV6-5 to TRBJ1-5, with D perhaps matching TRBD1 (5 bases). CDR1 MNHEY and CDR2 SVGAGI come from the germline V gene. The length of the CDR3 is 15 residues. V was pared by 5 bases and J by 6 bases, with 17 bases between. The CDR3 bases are TGTGCCAGCAGTCCTGACCTCCTGGGGGGTCAGCCCCAGCATTTT. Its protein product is CASSPDLLGGQPQHF.

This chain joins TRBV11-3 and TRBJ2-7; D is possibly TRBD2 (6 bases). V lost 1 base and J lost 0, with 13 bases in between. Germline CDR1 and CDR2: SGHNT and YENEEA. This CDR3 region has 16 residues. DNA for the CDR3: TGTGCCAGCAGCTTAGCAGGCGGGACCCTCTCCTACGAGCAGTACTTC. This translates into CASSLAGGTLSYEQYF.